These T cell receptor beta chains were read from a single sample in a study of T cell clones after liver transplantation. Sequenced by immunoSEQ multiplex PCR; TCRdb stores in-frame clones only, minus some. The sample contains around 110,000 clones, less than 95% of which appear only once. The material was CD4+ T cells from blood, obtained 12 months after liver transplant. These receptors all come from a human patient who received a liver transplant. Some T cells may possibly be graft donor cells. Each CDR3 is given with its conserved first and last residue. Fields, in order: D gene, clone size, V gene, J gene, CDR3 protein, CDR3 DNA. A D gene is named only where the DNA matches it firmly. Part of the rows lack a size; the others show once, few, many or a class for expanded clones.

TRBD1,.,TRBV4-1,TRBJ2-7,CASSQGQGFGEQYF,TGCGCCAGCAGCCAAGGACAGGGGTTTGGGGAGCAGTACTTC
.,.,TRBV15,TRBJ2-3,CATSAGGTDTQYF,TGTGCCACCAGTGCAGGGGGCACAGATACGCAGTATTTT
TRBD1,.,TRBV19,TRBJ2-7,CASSIGQASVGVEQYF,TGTGCCAGTAGTATTGGACAGGCGAGCGTCGGTGTGGAGCAGTACTTC
.,.,TRBV7-2,TRBJ2-7,CASSLVGDEQYF,TGTGCCAGCAGCTTAGTTGGAGACGAGCAGTACTTC
TRBD2,.,TRBV6-6,TRBJ2-1,CASSRLAGGAYNEQFF,TGTGCCAGCAGCCGACTAGCGGGAGGGGCATACAATGAGCAGTTCTTC
TRBD1,.,TRBV10-3,TRBJ2-1,CAIRPGQGLDNEQFF,TGTGCCATCAGGCCGGGACAGGGATTGGACAATGAGCAGTTCTTC
TRBD1,once,TRBV5-6,TRBJ2-5,CASLGQGGWETQYF,TGTGCCAGCTTAGGACAGGGTGGCTGGGAGACCCAGTACTTC
TRBD1,once,TRBV19,TRBJ1-1,CASRLDRVYEAFF,TGTGCCAGTAGACTGGACAGGGTATATGAAGCTTTCTTT
TRBD2,.,TRBV5-5,TRBJ2-7,CASSSRLAGFPEQYF,TGTGCCAGCAGCTCCAGACTAGCGGGGTTCCCCGAGCAGTACTTC
TRBD1,.,TRBV5-1,TRBJ1-4,CASSIYRGPNEKLFF,TGCGCCAGCAGCATTTACAGGGGGCCTAATGAAAAACTGTTTTTT
.,.,TRBV12-5,TRBJ2-6,CASGSPHGANVLTF,TGTGCTAGTGGTTCTCCGCATGGGGCCAACGTCCTGACTTTC
TRBD1,few,TRBV11-3,TRBJ2-7,CASSLRQGVEQYF,TGTGCCAGCAGCTTACGACAGGGGGTCGAGCAGTACTTC
TRBD1,.,TRBV6-5,TRBJ1-1,CASSSPRGGNTEAFF,TGTGCCAGCAGTTCCCCCAGGGGGGGGAACACTGAAGCTTTCTTT
.,.,TRBV27,TRBJ2-5,CASRGSLQETQYF,TGTGCCAGCAGGGGGAGTCTCCAAGAGACCCAGTACTTC
.,.,TRBV28,TRBJ1-5,CASSLREWQPQHF,TGTGCCAGCAGTCTTAGGGAGTGGCAGCCCCAGCATTTT
.,.,TRBV28,TRBJ1-5,CASKRTGENQPQHF,TGTGCCAGCAAGAGGACGGGGGAGAATCAGCCCCAGCATTTT
.,.,TRBV2,TRBJ2-2,CASNEGVSGELFF,TGTGCCAGCAATGAAGGTGTTAGCGGGGAGCTGTTTTTT
.,once,TRBV11-3,TRBJ2-5,CASSRTGVETQYF,TGTGCCAGCAGCCGCACCGGGGTGGAGACCCAGTACTTC